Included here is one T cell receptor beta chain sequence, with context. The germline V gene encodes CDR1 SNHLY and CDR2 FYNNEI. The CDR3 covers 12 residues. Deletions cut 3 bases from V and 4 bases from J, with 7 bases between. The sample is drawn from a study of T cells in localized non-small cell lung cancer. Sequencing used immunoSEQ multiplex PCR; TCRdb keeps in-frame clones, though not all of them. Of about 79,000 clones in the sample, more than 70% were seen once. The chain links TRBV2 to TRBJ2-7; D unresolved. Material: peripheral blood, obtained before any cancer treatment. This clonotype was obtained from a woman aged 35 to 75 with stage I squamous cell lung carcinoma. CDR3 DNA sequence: TGTGCCAGCAGTGACCGTGGGTACGAGCAGTACTTC. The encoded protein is CASSDRGYEQYF.